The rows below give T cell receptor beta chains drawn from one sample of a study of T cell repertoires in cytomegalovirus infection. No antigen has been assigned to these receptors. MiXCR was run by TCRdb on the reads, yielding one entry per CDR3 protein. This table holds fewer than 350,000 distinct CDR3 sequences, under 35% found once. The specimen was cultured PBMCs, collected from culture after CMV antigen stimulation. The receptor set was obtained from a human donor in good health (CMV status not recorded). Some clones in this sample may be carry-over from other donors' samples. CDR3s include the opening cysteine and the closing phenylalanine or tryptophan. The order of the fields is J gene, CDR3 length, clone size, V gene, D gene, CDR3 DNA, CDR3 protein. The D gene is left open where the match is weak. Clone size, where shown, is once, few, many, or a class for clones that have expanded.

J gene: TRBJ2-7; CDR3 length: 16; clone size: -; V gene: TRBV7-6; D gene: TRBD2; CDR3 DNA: TGTGCCAGCATCCTCCCACTCGCCGCGGGGGCCTACGAGCAGTACTTC; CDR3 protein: CASILPLAAGAYEQYF
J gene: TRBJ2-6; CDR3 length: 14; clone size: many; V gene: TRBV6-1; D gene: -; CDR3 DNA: TGTGCCACCTCCAGGGTACCTGGGGCCAACGTCCTGACTTTC; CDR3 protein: CATSRVPGANVLTF
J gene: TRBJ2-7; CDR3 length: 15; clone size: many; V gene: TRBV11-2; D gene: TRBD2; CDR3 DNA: TGTGCCAGCAGCTTAACGGATAGCGGGATTTACGAGCAGTACTTC; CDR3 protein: CASSLTDSGIYEQYF
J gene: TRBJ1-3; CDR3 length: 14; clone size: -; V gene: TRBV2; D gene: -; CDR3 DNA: TGTGCCAGCAGCGAGACGACAGTCCTAAACACCATATATTTT; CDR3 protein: CASSETTVLNTIYF
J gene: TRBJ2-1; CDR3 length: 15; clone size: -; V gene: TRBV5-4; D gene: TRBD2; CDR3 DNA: TGTGCCAGCAGCTTGAGGCTAGCGGGGAGCAATGAGCAGTTCTTC; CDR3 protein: CASSLRLAGSNEQFF
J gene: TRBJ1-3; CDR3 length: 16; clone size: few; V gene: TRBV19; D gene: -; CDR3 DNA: TGTGCCAGTAGCTTGGGACGGCAGCTGATGGGAAACACCATATATTTT; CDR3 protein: CASSLGRQLMGNTIYF
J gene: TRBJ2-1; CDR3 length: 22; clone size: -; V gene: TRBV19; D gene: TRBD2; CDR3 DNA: TGTGCCAGTAGTTTTCCGGACAGGTGGTCTAGCGGGAGGCCAATTTCCTACAATGAGCAGTTCTTC; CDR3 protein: CASSFPDRWSSGRPISYNEQFF
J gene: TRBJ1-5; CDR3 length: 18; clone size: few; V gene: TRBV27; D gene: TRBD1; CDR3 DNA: TGTGCCAGCAGTTTAAGGGGCTCCGCGACAGGGGTTCATCAGCCCCAGCATTTT; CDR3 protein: CASSLRGSATGVHQPQHF
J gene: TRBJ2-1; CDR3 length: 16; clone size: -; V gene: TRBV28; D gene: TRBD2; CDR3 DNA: TGTGCCAGCAGTTCACTAGCGGCCTCGTCCTACAATGAGCAGTTCTTC; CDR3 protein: CASSSLAASSYNEQFF
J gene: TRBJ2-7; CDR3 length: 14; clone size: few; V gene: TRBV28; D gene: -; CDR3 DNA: TGTGCCAGCAGTCCCCTAGAAGAGGTGTACGAGCAGTACTTC; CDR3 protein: CASSPLEEVYEQYF
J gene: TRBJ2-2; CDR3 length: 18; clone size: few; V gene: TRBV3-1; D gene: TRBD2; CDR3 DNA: TGTGCCAGCAGCCAAGGACTAGCGGGGGGGGCCACCACCGGGGAGCTGTTTTTT; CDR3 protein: CASSQGLAGGATTGELFF
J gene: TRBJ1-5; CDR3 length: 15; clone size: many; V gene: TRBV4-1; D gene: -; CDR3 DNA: TGCGCCAGCAGCCAAGATGGCAGTCAGAATCAGCCCCAGCATTTT; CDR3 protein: CASSQDGSQNQPQHF
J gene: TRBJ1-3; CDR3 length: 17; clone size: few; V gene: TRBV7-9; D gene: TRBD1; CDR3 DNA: TGTGCCAGCAGCTTAAATTCCCCGGGACAGTCTGGAAACACCATATATTTT; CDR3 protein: CASSLNSPGQSGNTIYF
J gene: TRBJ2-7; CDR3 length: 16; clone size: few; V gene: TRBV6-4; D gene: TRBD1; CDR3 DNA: TGTGCCAGCAGCGACCCCGGGACAGGGGAATCCTACGAGCAGTACTTC; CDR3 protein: CASSDPGTGESYEQYF
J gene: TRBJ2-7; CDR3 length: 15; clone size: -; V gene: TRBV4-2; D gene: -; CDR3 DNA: TGTGCCAGCAGCCAAGATAAGCCCGCAAGCTACGAGCAGTACTTC; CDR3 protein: CASSQDKPASYEQYF
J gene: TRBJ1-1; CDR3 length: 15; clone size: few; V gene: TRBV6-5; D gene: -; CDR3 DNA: TGTGCCAGCAGTTACCAGCCTACCCCCCGCACTGAAGCTTTCTTT; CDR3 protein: CASSYQPTPRTEAFF
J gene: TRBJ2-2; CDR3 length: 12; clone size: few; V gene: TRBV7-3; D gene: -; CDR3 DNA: TGTGCCAGCAGCCAAATTTACGGGGAGCTGTTTTTT; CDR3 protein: CASSQIYGELFF
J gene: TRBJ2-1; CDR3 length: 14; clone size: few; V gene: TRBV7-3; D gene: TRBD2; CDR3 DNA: TGTGCCAGCAGCGCAACTAGCGGATACAATGAGCAGTTCTTC; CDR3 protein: CASSATSGYNEQFF
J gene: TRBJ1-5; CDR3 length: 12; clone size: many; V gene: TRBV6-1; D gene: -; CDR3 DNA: TGTGCCAGCGCCCCCGGCAATCAGCCCCAGCATTTT; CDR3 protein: CASAPGNQPQHF
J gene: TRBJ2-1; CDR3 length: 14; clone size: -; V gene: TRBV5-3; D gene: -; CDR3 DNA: TGTGCCAGCAGCTTGGCGACAGCATACAATGAGCAGTTCTTC; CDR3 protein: CASSLATAYNEQFF
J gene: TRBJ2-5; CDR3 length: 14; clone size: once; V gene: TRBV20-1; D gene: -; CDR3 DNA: TGCAGTGCTAGCCCGAGAGGGTTGGGTGAGACCCAGTACTTC; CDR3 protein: CSASPRGLGETQYF
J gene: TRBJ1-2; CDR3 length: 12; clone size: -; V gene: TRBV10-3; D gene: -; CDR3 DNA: TGTGCCACTAGTACGGACCTCTATGGCTACACCTTC; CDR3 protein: CATSTDLYGYTF
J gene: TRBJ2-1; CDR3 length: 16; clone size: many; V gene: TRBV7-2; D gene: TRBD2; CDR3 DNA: TGTGCCAGCAGCTCCGGACTAGCGGGAGGTCTCAATGAGCAGTTCTTC; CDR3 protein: CASSSGLAGGLNEQFF
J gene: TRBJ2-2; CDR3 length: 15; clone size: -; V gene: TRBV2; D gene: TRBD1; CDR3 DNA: TGTGCCAGCAATTCCCAGGGGGCGAACACCGGGGAGCTGTTTTTT; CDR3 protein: CASNSQGANTGELFF
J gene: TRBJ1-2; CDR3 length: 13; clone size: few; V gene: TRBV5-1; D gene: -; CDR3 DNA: TGCGCCAGCCGTTTCGGCTCAGGCTATGGCTACACCTTC; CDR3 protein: CASRFGSGYGYTF
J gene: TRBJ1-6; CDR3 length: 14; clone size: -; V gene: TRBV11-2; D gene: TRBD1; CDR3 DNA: TGTGCCAACAGCTCGGGACAGGAGATTTCACCCCTCCACTTT; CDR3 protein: CANSSGQEISPLHF
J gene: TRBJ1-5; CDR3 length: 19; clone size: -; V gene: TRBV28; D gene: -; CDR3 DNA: TGTGCCAGCAGTCAAGACAAGGAGGGTTTGGTTTATAGCAATCAGCCCCAGCATTTT; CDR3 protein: CASSQDKEGLVYSNQPQHF
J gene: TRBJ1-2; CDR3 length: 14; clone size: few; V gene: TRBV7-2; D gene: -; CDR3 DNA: TGTGCCAGCAGCTTCCAGGGTTACACCTATGGCTACACCTTC; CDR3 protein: CASSFQGYTYGYTF
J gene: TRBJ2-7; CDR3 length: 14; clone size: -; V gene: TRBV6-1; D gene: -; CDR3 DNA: TGTGCCAGCAGTAAGGTCCGCGGGCCCTACGAGCAGTACTTC; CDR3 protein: CASSKVRGPYEQYF
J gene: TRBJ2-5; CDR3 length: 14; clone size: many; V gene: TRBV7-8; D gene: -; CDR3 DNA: TGTGCCAGCAGCTCGGACAGCTCACAAGAGACCCAGTACTTC; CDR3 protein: CASSSDSSQETQYF
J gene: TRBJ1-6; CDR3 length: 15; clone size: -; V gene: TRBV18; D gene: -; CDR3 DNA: TGTGCCAGCTCACCCTCTAGAGGGAGAGGTTCACCCCTCCACTTT; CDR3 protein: CASSPSRGRGSPLHF
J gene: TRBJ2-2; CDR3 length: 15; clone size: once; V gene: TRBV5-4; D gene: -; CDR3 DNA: TGTGCCAGCAGCTCCGGGACTTTAATGACCGGGGAGCTGTTTTTT; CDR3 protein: CASSSGTLMTGELFF
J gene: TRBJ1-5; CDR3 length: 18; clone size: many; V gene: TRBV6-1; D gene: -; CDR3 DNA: TGTGCCAGCAGTGCAGGACTCACCACTCGGACTCTCAATCAGCCCCAGCATTTT; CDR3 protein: CASSAGLTTRTLNQPQHF